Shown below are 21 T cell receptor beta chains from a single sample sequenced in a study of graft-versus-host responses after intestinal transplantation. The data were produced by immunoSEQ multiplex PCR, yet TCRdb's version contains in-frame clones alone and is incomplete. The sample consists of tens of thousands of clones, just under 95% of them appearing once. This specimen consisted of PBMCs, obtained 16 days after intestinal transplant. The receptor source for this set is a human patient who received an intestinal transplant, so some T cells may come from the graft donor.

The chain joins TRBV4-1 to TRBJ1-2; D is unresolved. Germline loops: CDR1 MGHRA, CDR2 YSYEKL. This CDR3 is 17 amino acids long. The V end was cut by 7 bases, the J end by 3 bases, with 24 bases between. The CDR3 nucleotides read TGCGCCAGCACCCCAAAAGAGGTTGGGTGGGTTCACTATGGCTACACCTTC. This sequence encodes CASTPKEVGWVHYGYTF.

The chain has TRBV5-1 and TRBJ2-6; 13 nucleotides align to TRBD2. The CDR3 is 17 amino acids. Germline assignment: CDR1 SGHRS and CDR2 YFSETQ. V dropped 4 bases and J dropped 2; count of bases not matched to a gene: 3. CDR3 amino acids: CASSQGLAGAGANVLTF. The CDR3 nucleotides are TGCGCCAGCAGCCAAGGACTAGCGGGAGCTGGGGCCAACGTCCTGACTTTC.

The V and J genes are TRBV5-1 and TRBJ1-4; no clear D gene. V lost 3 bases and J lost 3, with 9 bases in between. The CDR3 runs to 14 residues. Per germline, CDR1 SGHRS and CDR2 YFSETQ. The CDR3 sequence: CASSSTSSNEKLFF. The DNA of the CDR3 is TGCGCCAGCAGCTCCACGAGTTCTAATGAAAAACTGTTTTTT.

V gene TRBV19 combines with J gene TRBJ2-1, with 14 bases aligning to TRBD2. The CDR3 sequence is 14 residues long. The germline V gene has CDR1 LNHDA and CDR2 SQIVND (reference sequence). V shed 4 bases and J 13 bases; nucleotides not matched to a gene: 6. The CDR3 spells CASSTGLAGALQFF. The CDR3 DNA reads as TGTGCCAGTAGTACGGGACTAGCGGGAGCCCTACAGTTCTTC.

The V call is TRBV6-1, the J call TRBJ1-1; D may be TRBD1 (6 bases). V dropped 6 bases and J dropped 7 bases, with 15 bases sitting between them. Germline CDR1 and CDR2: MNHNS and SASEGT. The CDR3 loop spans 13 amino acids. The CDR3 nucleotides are TGTGCCAGCAGAGAAAGGGGGACACTTGAAGCTTTCTTT. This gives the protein CASRERGTLEAFF.

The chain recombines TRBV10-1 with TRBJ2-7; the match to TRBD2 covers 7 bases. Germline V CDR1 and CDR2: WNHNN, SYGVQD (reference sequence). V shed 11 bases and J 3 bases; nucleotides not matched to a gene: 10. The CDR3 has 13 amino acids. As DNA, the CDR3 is TGCGCCCGGATGGGGGGGACCGTCTACGAGCAGTACTTC. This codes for CARMGGTVYEQYF.

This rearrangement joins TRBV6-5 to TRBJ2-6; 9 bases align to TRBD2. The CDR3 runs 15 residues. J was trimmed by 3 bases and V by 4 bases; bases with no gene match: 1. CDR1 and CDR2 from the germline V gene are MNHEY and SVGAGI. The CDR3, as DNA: TGTGCCAGCAGTTCGACTAGCGGTGGGGCCAACGTCCTGACTTTC. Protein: CASSSTSGGANVLTF.

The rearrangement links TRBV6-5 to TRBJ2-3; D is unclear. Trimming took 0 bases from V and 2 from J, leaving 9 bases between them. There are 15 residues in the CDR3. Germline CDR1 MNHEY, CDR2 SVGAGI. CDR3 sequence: CASSYSTALTDTQYF. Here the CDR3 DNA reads TGTGCCAGCAGTTACTCGACGGCCCTCACAGATACGCAGTATTTT.

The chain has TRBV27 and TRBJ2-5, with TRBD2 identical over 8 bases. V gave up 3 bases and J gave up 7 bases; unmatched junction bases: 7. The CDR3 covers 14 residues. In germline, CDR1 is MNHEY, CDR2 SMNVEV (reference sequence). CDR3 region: CASSFVAGRATQYF. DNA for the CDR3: TGTGCCAGCAGTTTCGTAGCGGGGCGGGCGACCCAGTACTTC.

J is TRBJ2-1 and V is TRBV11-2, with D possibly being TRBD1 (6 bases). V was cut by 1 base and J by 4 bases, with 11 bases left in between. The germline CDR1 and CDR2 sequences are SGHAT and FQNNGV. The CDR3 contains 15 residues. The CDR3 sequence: CASSLGDRTYNEQFF. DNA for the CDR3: TGTGCCAGCAGCTTAGGAGACAGGACTTACAATGAGCAGTTCTTC.

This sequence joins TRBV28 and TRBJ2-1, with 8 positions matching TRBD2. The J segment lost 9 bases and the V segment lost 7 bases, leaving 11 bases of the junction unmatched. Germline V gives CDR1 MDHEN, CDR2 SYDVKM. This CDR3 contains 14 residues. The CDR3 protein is CASIGSGSGGEQFF. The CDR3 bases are TGTGCCAGCATCGGAAGCGGGAGTGGGGGTGAGCAGTTCTTC.

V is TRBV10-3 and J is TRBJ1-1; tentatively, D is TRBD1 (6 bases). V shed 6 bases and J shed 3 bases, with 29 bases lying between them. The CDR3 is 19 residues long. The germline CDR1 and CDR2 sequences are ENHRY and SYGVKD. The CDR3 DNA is TGTGCCATCAGCCGTGGGTCCCACAGGGAAGGGCGCCGCGACACTGAAGCTTTCTTT. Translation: CAISRGSHREGRRDTEAFF.

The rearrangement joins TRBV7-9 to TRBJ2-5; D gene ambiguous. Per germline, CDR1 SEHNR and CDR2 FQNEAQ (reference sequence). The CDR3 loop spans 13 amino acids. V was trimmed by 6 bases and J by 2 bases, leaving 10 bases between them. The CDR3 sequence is CASRFTAQETQYF. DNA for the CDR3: TGTGCCAGCAGGTTTACAGCACAAGAGACCCAGTACTTC.

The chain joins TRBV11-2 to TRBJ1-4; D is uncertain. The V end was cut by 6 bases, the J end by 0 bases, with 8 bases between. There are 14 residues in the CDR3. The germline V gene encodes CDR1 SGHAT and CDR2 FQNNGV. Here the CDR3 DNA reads TGTGCCAGCAGTGTAAGGGCAACTAATGAAAAACTGTTTTTT. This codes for CASSVRATNEKLFF.

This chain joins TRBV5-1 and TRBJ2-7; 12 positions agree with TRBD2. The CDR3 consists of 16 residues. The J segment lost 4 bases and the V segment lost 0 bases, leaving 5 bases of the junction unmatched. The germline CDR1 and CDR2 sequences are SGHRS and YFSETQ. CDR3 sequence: CASSLEQGLAGYEQYF. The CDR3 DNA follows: TGCGCCAGCAGCTTGGAACAAGGACTAGCGGGATACGAGCAGTACTTC.

For the CDR3, the DNA is TGTGCCAGCAGCATAATCGACAGGGCTATTCATCCTCTAGCCAAAAACATTCAGTACTTC. Protein sequence: CASSIIDRAIHPLAKNIQYF. V usage is TRBV21-1 and J usage is TRBJ2-4; TRBD1 is the table's D call, not checked against the DNA. TRBV21-1 is a pseudogene. This CDR3 has 20 amino acids.

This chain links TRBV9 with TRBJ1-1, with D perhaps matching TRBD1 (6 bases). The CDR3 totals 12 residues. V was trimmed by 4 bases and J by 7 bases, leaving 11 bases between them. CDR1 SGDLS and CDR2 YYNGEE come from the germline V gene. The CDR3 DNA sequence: TGTGCCAGCAGCCCAGACAGGCATGAAGCTTTCTTT. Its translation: CASSPDRHEAFF. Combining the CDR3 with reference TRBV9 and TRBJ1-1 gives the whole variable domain DSGVTQTPKHLITATGQRVTLRCSPRSGDLSVYWYQQSLDQGLQFLIQYYNGEERAKGNILERFSAQQFPDLHSELNLSSLELGDSALYFCASSPDRHEAFFGQGTRLTVV.

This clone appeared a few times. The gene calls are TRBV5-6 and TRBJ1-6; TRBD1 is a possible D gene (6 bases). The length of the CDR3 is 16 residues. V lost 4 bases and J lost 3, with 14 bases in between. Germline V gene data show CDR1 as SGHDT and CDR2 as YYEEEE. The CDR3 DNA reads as TGTGCCAGCAGCGTGGGACGACAGGTCTATAATTCACCCCTCCACTTT. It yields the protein CASSVGRQVYNSPLHF.

CDR3 in amino acids: CASSLDGGSNQPQHF. CDR3 DNA: TGCGCCAGCAGCTTGGATGGGGGTAGCAATCAGCCCCAGCATTTT. V usage is TRBV5-1 and J usage is TRBJ1-5; maybe TRBD1 (5 bases). V was cut by 0 bases and J by 0 bases, with 7 bases left in between. Germline-derived CDR1 and CDR2 are SGHRS and YFSETQ. This CDR3 region has 15 residues.

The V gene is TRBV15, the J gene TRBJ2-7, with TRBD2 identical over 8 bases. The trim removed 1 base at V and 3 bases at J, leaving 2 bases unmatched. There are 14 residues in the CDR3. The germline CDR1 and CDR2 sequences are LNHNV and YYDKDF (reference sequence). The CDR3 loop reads CATSRVSGSYEQYF. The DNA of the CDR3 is TGTGCCACCAGCAGAGTGAGCGGGAGCTACGAGCAGTACTTC.

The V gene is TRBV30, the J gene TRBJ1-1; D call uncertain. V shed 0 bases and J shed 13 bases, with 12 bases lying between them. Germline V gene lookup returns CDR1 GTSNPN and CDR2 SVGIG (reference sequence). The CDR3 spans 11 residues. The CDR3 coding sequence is TGTGCCTGGAGTGTATTGTCAGGCCATTTCTTT. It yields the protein CAWSVLSGHFF. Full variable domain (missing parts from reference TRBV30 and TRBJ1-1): SQTIHQWPATLVQPVGSPLSLECTVEGTSNPNLYWYRQAAGRGLQLLFYSVGIGQISSEVPQNLSASRPQDRQFILSSKKLLLSDSGFYLCAWSVLSGHFFGQGTRLTVV.